This T cell receptor beta chain was observed in a study of T-cell reconstitution after alpha-beta-depleted transplantation in children. This clonotype was counted ten times or more. Its antigen is currently unknown. Study-level results: Diversity and T-cell counts at one year after transplant derived mostly from new T cells. High day-60 TCRbeta diversity in some patients came from surviving recipient T cells and thymic progenitors.

Unique molecular identifiers were incorporated when the TCRbeta library was constructed. In TCRdb, the PCR reads were re-called with MiXCR into one record per CDR3 protein. The sample consists of a few hundred thousand distinct CDR3 sequences, nearly 8% of them appearing once. This specimen consisted of peripheral blood, obtained 360 days after TCRalphabeta/CD19-depleted stem cell transplant. The receptor was isolated from a female patient aged 2-10 years who had a stem cell transplant for Fanconi anemia, so the T cells may come from the graft donor.

CDR3 region: CAIGIRGPIGEQYF. CDR3 bases: TGTGCCATCGGGATCAGGGGTCCCATTGGGGAGCAGTACTTC. This chain uses TRBV10-3 with TRBJ2-7; maybe TRBD1 (6 bases). CDR1 is ENHRY, CDR2 SYGVKD, per germline. This CDR3 contains 14 residues. V was pared by 8 bases and J by 7 bases, with 21 bases between.